This T cell receptor (beta chain) was recorded in a study of shared clonotypes between healthy human individuals. Regarding the study as a whole: Roughly 5% of naive CD4 clonotypes were common to a few donors. The study found lower generation probabilities in non-shared clonotypes than in those shared by all four donors.

Clones were sequenced by immunoSEQ multiplex PCR, and TCRdb holds only the in-frame ones, with some missing. The sample includes around 2,000,000 clones, roughly 95% of them seen just once. CD45RO negativity and positive selection for CCR7 defined naive CD8 cells, a population that excluded terminally differentiated effector memory CD45RA+ cells. The CDR3 is 11 amino acids. Trimming took off 4 bases at V and 6 bases at J, with 9 bases between the two ends. The germline gives CDR1 GTSNPN, CDR2 SVGIG (reference sequence). Details on this clone: Its antigen remains unknown.

The chain recombines TRBV30 with TRBJ1-1; D is unresolved. The source of this sequence is a man between 18 and 29 years old in good health. Sequenced material: naive CD8+ T cells sorted from blood. The CDR3 nucleotides are TGTGCCTGGATGGAGATAGCTGAAGCTTTCTTT. As protein: CAWMEIAEAFF.